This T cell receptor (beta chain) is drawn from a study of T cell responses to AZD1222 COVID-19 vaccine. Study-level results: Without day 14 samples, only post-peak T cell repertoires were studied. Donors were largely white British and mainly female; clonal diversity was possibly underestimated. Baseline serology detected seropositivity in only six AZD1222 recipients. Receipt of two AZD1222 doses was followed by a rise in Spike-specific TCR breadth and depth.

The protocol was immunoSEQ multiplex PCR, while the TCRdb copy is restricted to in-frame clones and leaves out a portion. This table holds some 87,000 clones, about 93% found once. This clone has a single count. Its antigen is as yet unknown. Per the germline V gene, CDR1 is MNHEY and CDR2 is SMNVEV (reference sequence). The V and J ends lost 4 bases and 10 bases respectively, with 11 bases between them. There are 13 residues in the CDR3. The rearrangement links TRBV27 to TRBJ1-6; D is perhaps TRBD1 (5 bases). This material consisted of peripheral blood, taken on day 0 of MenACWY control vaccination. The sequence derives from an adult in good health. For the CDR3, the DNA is TGTGCCAGCAGTTACCAGGGTGGGTCACCCCTCCACTTT. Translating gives CASSYQGGSPLHF.